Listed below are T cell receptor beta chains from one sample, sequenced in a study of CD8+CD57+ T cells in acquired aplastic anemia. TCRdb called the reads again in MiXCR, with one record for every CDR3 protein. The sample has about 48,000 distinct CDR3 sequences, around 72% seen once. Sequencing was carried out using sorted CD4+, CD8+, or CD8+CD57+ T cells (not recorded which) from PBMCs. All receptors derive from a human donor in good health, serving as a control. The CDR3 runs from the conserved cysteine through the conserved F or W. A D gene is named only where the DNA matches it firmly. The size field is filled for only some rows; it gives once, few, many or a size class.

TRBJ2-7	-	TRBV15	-	TGTGCCACCAGCAGAGGGCAGGGCCCCCTCGGTCAGTACTTC	CATSRGQGPLGQYF
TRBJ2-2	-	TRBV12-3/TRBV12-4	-	TGTGCCAGCAGTTTCTGGTCCACCGGGGAGCTGTTTTTT	CASSFWSTGELFF
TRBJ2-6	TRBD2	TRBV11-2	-	TGTGCCAGCAGCTCCGAGCGGGGGGGCATGTCTGGGGCCAACGTCCTGACTTTC	CASSSERGGMSGANVLTF
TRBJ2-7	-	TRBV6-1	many	TGTGCCAGTGCCGGGGATCCCGGGCCCATCTACGAGCAGTACTTC	CASAGDPGPIYEQYF
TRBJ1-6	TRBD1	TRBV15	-	TGTGCCACCAGCAGAGGAACAGGGGGCGGGTCACCCCTCCACTTT	CATSRGTGGGSPLHF
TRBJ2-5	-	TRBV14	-	TGTGCCAGCAGCCCCGTAGCAGCGGAAGAGACCCAGTACTTC	CASSPVAAEETQYF
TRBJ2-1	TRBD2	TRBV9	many	TGTGCCAGCAGTCCCCGGGGAGGGAGGGACAATGAGCAGTTCTTC	CASSPRGGRDNEQFF
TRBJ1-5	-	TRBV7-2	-	TGTGCCAGCAGCTTATACCGGGATCAGCCCCAGCATTTT	CASSLYRDQPQHF
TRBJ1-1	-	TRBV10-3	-	TGTGCCATCAGTGAGACGTCAACTGAAGCTTTCTTT	CAISETSTEAFF
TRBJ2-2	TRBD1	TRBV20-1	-	TGCAGTGCTAGCTTGGGGACAGGGCACACCGGGGAGCTGTTTTTT	CSASLGTGHTGELFF
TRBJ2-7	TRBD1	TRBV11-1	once	TGTGCCAGCAGCTCCAACCGGGACAGGCTTTCCTACGAGCAGTACTTC	CASSSNRDRLSYEQYF
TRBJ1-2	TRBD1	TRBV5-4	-	TGTGCCAGCAGCTTGTTTGAGTTGGGGACAGGGGGATATGGCTACACCTTC	CASSLFELGTGGYGYTF
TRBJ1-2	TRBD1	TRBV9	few	TGTGCCAGCAGCGTAGAAGCAGGGGGAGCGGTTCTGGGAGGCTACACCTTC	CASSVEAGGAVLGGYTF
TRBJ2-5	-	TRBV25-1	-	TGTGCCAGCAGTGATCCCTTGAAGACCCAGTACTTC	CASSDPLKTQYF
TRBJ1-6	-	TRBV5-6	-	TGTGCCAGCAGCTTGGGTGTGGCGGGGCTCGGCTATTCACCCCTCCACTTT	CASSLGVAGLGYSPLHF
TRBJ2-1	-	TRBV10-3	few	TGTGCCATCAGTGAGGCGACGGACCGGGCAGGCAATGAGCAGTTCTTC	CAISEATDRAGNEQFF
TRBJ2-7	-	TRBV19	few	TGTGCCAGTAGCCTAGGACGGTCCTACGAGCAGTACTTC	CASSLGRSYEQYF
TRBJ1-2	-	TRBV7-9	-	TGTGCCAGCAGCTCCCGGACAGCTAGCTACACCTTC	CASSSRTASYTF
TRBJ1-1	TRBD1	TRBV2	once	TGTGCCAGCAGTCTCCGGACAGGGGGCTCTGAAGCTTTCTTT	CASSLRTGGSEAFF
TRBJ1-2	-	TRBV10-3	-	TGTGCCATCAGTGAAAAAGTAGGATTAGATGGCTACACCTTC	CAISEKVGLDGYTF
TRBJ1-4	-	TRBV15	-	TGTGCCACCAGCAGAGATTTGCAGGACGAAAAACTGTTTTTT	CATSRDLQDEKLFF
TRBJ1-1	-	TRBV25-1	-	-	CDSSIYLCSVTSRGANTEAFF
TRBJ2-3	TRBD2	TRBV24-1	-	TGTGCCACCAGTGACCGGACTAGCGGGAGGAACACAGATACGCAGTATTTT	CATSDRTSGRNTDTQYF
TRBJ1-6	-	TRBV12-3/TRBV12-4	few	TGTGCCAGCAGTTTAGGAGGGCCAAATTCACCCCTCCACTTT	CASSLGGPNSPLHF
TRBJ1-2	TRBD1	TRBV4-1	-	TGCGCCAGCAGCCAACATTTGGGACAGGGAGGCGGCTACACCTTC	CASSQHLGQGGGYTF
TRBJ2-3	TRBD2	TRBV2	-	TGTGCCAGCAGTGACAGGGGAGCGGGAGTCACAGATACGCAGTATTTT	CASSDRGAGVTDTQYF
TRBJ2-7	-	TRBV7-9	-	TGTGCCAGCAGCTTGGAGGCGGACGAGCAGTACTTC	CASSLEADEQYF
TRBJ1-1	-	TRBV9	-	TGTGCCAGCAGCGTAGGCATGAACACTGAAGCTTTCTTT	CASSVGMNTEAFF
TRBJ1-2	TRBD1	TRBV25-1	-	TGTGCCAGCAGTGAGGGACAGGGTTGGGACTATGGCTACACCTTC	CASSEGQGWDYGYTF
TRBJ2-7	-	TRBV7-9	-	TGTGCCAGCAGCTTAGCTGGAGGGACCTACGAGCAGTACTTC	CASSLAGGTYEQYF
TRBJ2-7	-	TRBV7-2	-	TGTGCCAGCAGCTTACCCCCGGGAGTCGAGCAGTACTTC	CASSLPPGVEQYF
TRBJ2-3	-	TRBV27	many	TGTGCCAGCAGCCTCAGCGGGCTGAGCACAGATACGCAGTATTTT	CASSLSGLSTDTQYF
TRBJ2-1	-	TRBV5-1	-	TGCGCCAGCAGTGATGGCCGCATACCGTTCTTC	CASSDGRIPFF
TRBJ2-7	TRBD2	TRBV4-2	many	TGTGCCAGCAGCCAAAGACTAGCGGATTCCTACGAGCAGTACTTC	CASSQRLADSYEQYF
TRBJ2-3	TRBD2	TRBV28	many	TGTGCCAGCAGTTTGACTAGCGGGCCCACAGATACGCAGTATTTT	CASSLTSGPTDTQYF
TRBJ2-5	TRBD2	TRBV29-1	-	TGCAGCGTTGAAGTTGCGGGAGGGGAGACCCAGTACTTC	CSVEVAGGETQYF
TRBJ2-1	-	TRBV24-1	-	TGTGCCACCAGTGATCCCCTGGCGGGATTCTACAATGAGCAGTTCTTC	CATSDPLAGFYNEQFF
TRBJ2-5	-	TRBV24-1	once	TGTGCCACCAGTGTAAGCCCGTCAGAGACCCAGTACTTC	CATSVSPSETQYF
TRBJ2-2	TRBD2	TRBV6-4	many	TGTGCCAGCAGTGACACTAGCGCGAACACCGGGGAGCTGTTTTTT	CASSDTSANTGELFF
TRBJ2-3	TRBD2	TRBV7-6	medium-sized	TGTGCCAGCAGCTTGATAACGACTAGCGGTATAAGCACAGATACGCAGTATTTT	CASSLITTSGISTDTQYF
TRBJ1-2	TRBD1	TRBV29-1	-	TGCAGCGTCGCGGGACAGGGAACGGGGGGCTACACCTTC	CSVAGQGTGGYTF
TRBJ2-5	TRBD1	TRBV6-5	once	TGTGTCAGCAGTTCAGGGGGTCCGGAGACTCAGTACTTC	CVSSSGGPETQYF
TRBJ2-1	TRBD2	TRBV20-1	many	TGCAGTGCTAGAGTAAGGGGAGGGCCCGGAAATGAGCAGTTCTTC	CSARVRGGPGNEQFF
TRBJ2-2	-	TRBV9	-	TGTGCCAGCAGCGTAGACATTTCATTGGTAACCGGGGAGCTGTTTTTT	CASSVDISLVTGELFF
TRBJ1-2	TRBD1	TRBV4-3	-	TGCGCCAGCAGCCAAAGACAGGGGGCCGACTATGGCTACACCTTC	CASSQRQGADYGYTF
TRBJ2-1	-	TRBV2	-	TGTGCCATCACTACGAGCGATGCCGGTCTGAATGAGCAGTTCTTC	CAITTSDAGLNEQFF
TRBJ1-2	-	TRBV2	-	TGTGCCAGCAGGAATAATCCTTCCTATGGCTACACCTTC	CASRNNPSYGYTF
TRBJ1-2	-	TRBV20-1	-	TGCAGTGCTAGAGTGGCAGGGGACTACTATGGCTACACCTTC	CSARVAGDYYGYTF
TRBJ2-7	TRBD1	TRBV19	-	TGTGCCAGTAGTCAGGGACAGGGCTACGAGCAGTACTTC	CASSQGQGYEQYF
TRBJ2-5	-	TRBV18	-	TGTGCCAGCTCACCGGGTCTGCAAGAGACCCAGTACTTC	CASSPGLQETQYF
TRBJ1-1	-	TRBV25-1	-	TGTGCCAGCGGAAGAGAGGGGGGCACTGAAGCTTTCTTT	CASGREGGTEAFF
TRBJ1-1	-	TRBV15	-	TGTGCCACCAGCAGAACTACCGAGGGGAAATTCACTGAAGCTTTCTTT	CATSRTTEGKFTEAFF
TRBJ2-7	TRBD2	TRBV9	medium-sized	TGTGCCAGCAGCGTCGCTAGCGGGAGCTACGAGCAGTACTTC	CASSVASGSYEQYF
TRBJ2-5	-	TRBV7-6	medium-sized	TGTGCCAGCAGTGTTCAAGGGACCCAGTACTTC	CASSVQGTQYF
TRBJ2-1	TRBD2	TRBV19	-	TGTGCCAGTAGTGCGGGACTAGCGGGAGTGGAGCAGTTCTTC	CASSAGLAGVEQFF
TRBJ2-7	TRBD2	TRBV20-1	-	TGCAGTGCTCTAGCCGGGACTAGCTACGAGCAGTACTTC	CSALAGTSYEQYF
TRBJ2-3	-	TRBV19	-	TGTGCTAGTAATGGGGCATGGGCAGATACGCAGTATTTT	CASNGAWADTQYF
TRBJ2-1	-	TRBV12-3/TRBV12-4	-	TGTGCCAGCAGAATAACTAGCTCCTACAATGAGCAGTTCTTC	CASRITSSYNEQFF
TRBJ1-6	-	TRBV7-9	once	TGTGCCAGCAGCTTAGTGCAGGGAAATAATTCACCCCTCCACTTT	CASSLVQGNNSPLHF